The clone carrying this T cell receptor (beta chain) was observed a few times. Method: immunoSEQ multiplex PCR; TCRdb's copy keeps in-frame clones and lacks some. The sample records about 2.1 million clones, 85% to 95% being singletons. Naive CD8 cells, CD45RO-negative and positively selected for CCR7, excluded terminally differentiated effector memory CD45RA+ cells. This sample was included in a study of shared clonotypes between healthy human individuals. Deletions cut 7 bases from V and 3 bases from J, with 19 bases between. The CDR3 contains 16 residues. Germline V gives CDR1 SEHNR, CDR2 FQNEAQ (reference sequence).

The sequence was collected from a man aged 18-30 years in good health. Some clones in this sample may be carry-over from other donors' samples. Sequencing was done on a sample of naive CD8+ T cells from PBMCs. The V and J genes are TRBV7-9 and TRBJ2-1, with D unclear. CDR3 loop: CASTLSVGPRYNEQFF. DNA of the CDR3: TGTGCCAGCACCCTCTCCGTTGGTCCCCGCTACAATGAGCAGTTCTTC.